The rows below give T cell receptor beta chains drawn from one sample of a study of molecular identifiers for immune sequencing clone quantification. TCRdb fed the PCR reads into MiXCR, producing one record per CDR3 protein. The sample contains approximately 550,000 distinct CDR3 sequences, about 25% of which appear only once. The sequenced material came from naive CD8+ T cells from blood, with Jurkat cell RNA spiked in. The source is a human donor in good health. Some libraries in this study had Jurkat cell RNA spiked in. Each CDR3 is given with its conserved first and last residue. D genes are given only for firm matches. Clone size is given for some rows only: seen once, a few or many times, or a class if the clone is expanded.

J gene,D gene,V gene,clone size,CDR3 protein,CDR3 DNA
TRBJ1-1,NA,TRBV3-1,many,CASSPGTPDEAFF,TGTGCCAGCAGCCCCGGGACACCGGACGAAGCTTTCTTT
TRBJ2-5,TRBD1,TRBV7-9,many,CASSIGTGVETQYF,TGTGCCAGCAGCATCGGGACAGGGGTAGAGACCCAGTACTTC
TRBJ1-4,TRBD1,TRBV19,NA,CASYQTGGTNEKLFF,TGTGCCAGTTACCAGACAGGGGGCACTAATGAAAAACTGTTTTTT
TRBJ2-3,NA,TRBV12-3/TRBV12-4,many,CASSFMRPTDTQYF,TGTGCCAGCAGTTTTATGCGGCCCACAGATACGCAGTATTTT
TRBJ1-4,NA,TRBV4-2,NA,CASSQERQATNEKLFF,TGTGCCAGCAGCCAAGAGAGGCAGGCAACTAATGAAAAACTGTTTTTT
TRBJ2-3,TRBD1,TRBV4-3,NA,CASSLFLIGTEGDTQYF,TGCGCCAGCAGCCTCTTCCTTATTGGGACAGAGGGAGATACGCAGTATTTT
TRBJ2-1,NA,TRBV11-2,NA,CASSPGGGPPYNEQFF,TGTGCCAGCAGCCCCGGGGGTGGACCACCCTACAATGAGCAGTTCTTC
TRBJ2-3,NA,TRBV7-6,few,CASSLETVRRADTQYF,TGTGCCAGCAGCCTAGAGACAGTCAGGCGGGCCGATACGCAGTATTTT
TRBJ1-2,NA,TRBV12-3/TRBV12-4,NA,CASSSSFMGLTYGYTF,TGTGCCAGCAGTAGCTCCTTTATGGGACTGACCTATGGCTACACCTTC
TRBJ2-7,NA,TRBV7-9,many,CASSPSNPGIPLNEQYF,TGTGCCAGCAGCCCTAGCAATCCAGGGATACCCCTTAACGAGCAGTACTTC
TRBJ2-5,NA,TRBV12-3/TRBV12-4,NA,CASSVFAEETQYF,TGTGCCAGCAGCGTCTTCGCGGAGGAGACCCAGTACTTC
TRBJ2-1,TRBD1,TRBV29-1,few,CSVGGQGAYEQFF,TGCAGCGTGGGTGGACAGGGGGCCTATGAGCAGTTCTTC
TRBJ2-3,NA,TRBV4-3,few,CASSQEGGGTDTQYF,TGCGCCAGCAGCCAAGAAGGCGGCGGCACAGATACGCAGTATTTT
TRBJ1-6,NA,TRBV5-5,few,CASSLPGEVGSPLHF,TGTGCCAGCAGCTTGCCGGGAGAGGTTGGTTCACCCCTCCACTTT
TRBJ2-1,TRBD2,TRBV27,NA,CASSLPGLTPMFF,TGTGCCAGCAGCCTCCCGGGACTAACCCCAATGTTCTTC
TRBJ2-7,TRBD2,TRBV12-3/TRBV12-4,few,CASSFSGGRGEQYF,TGTGCCAGCAGTTTCTCGGGGGGGCGGGGCGAGCAGTACTTC
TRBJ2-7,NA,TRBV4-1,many,CASSQGLWSEQYF,TGCGCCAGCAGCCAAGGATTATGGAGCGAGCAGTACTTC
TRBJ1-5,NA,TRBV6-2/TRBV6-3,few,CASSSGGWYQPQHF,TGTGCCAGCAGTTCCGGGGGGTGGTATCAGCCCCAGCATTTT
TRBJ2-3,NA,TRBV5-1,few,CASSTSGYSTDTQYF,TGCGCCAGCAGCACTTCGGGGTATAGCACAGATACGCAGTATTTT
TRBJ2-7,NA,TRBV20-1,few,CSAETDESYEQYF,TGCAGTGCAGAGACCGACGAATCCTACGAGCAGTACTTC
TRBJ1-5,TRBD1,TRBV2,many,CASSEDPGTATVQPQHF,TGTGCCAGCAGTGAAGACCCAGGGACAGCTACCGTCCAGCCCCAGCATTTT
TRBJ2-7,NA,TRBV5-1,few,CASSGYNSYEQYF,TGCGCCAGCAGCGGATACAACTCCTACGAGCAGTACTTC
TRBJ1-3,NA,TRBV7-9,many,CASSLGRNSGNTIYF,TGTGCCAGCAGCTTGGGGAGGAACTCTGGAAACACCATATATTTT
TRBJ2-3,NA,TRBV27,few,CASTHGPGDYQTDTQYF,TGTGCCAGCACCCACGGGCCAGGGGACTACCAGACAGATACGCAGTATTTT
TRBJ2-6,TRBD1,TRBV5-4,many,CASSWPPGQGYSGANVLTF,TGTGCCAGCAGCTGGCCACCGGGACAGGGATACTCTGGGGCCAACGTCCTGACTTTC
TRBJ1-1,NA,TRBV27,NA,CASSLPVPHTEAFF,TGTGCCAGCAGCCTGCCAGTACCGCACACTGAAGCTTTCTTT
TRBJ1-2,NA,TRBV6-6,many,CASSTGPTLYGYTF,TGTGCCAGCAGCACCGGGCCCACCCTCTATGGCTACACCTTC
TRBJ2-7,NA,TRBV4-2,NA,CASSQEGSRGRHYEQYF,TGTGCCAGCAGCCAAGAGGGCAGCCGGGGGCGGCACTACGAGCAGTACTTC
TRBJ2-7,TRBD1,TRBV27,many,CASGRTGSYEQYF,TGTGCCAGCGGAAGGACAGGCTCCTACGAGCAGTACTTC